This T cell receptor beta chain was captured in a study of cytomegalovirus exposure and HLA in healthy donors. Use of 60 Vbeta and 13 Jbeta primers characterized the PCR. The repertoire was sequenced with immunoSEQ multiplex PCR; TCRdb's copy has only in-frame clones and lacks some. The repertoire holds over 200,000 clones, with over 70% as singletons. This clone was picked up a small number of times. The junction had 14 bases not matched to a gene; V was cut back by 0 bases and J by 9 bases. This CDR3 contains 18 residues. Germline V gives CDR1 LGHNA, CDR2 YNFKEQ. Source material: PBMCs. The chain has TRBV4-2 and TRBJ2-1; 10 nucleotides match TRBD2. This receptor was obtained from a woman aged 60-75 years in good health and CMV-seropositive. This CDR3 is CASSQEGYGSGGGGEQFF. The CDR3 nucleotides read TGTGCCAGCAGCCAAGAGGGGTATGGAAGCGGGGGGGGTGGTGAGCAGTTCTTC.